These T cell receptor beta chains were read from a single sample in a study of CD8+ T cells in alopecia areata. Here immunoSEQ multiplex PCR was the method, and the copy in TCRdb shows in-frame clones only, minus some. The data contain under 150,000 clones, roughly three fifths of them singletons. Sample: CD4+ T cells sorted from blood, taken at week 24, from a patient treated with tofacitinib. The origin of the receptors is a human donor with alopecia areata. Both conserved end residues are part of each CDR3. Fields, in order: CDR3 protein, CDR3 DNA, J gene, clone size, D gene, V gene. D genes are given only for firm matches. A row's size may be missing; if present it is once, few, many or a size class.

CDR3 protein: CASSPRDYEQYF
CDR3 DNA: TGTGCCAGCAGCCCCCGGGACTACGAGCAGTACTTC
J gene: TRBJ2-7
clone size: .
D gene: .
V gene: TRBV5-6

CDR3 protein: CSANQGGMNTEAFF
CDR3 DNA: TGCAGCGCCAACCAGGGGGGCATGAACACTGAAGCTTTCTTT
J gene: TRBJ1-1
clone size: .
D gene: TRBD1
V gene: TRBV29-1

CDR3 protein: CAWYVGQNEQFF
CDR3 DNA: TGTGCCTGGTATGTGGGACAAAATGAGCAGTTCTTC
J gene: TRBJ2-1
clone size: .
D gene: .
V gene: TRBV30

CDR3 protein: CASSHSSGVSPLHF
CDR3 DNA: TGTGCCAGCAGCCACTCCTCAGGGGTTTCACCCCTCCACTTT
J gene: TRBJ1-6
clone size: few
D gene: .
V gene: TRBV7-9

CDR3 protein: CASSSGLSYEQYF
CDR3 DNA: TGTGCCAGCAGCTCGGGTCTCTCCTACGAGCAGTACTTC
J gene: TRBJ2-7
clone size: .
D gene: .
V gene: TRBV5-4

CDR3 protein: CASSFGNSPLHF
CDR3 DNA: TGTGCCAGCAGCTTCGGCAATTCACCCCTCCACTTT
J gene: TRBJ1-6
clone size: .
D gene: .
V gene: TRBV7-6

CDR3 protein: CASSLSNLTDTQYF
CDR3 DNA: TGTGCCAGCAGCTTGTCCAATTTAACAGATACGCAGTATTTT
J gene: TRBJ2-3
clone size: .
D gene: .
V gene: TRBV5-4

CDR3 protein: CASSQVGVGSYNEQFF
CDR3 DNA: TGTGCCAGCAGCCAAGTGGGAGTGGGGTCCTACAATGAGCAGTTCTTC
J gene: TRBJ2-1
clone size: few
D gene: .
V gene: TRBV14

CDR3 protein: CASSQEPPAGQETQYF
CDR3 DNA: TGTGCCAGCAGCCAAGAGCCCCCCGCCGGCCAAGAGACCCAGTACTTC
J gene: TRBJ2-5
clone size: few
D gene: .
V gene: TRBV4-2

CDR3 protein: CSVLTGIYGYTF
CDR3 DNA: TGCAGCGTTTTAACAGGGATCTATGGCTACACCTTC
J gene: TRBJ1-2
clone size: few
D gene: .
V gene: TRBV29-1

CDR3 protein: CAWILRDTSNTGELFF
CDR3 DNA: TGTGCCTGGATCCTCCGGGACACCTCGAACACCGGGGAGCTGTTTTTT
J gene: TRBJ2-2
clone size: .
D gene: .
V gene: TRBV30

CDR3 protein: CASSSTDSNQPQHF
CDR3 DNA: TGTGCCAGCTCATCCACAGATAGCAATCAGCCCCAGCATTTT
J gene: TRBJ1-5
clone size: .
D gene: .
V gene: TRBV18

CDR3 protein: CASSPRQARDTQYF
CDR3 DNA: TGTGCCAGCAGCCCTCGTCAGGCCAGAGATACGCAGTATTTT
J gene: TRBJ2-3
clone size: many
D gene: .
V gene: TRBV11-2

CDR3 protein: CASRTNQGALGYTF
CDR3 DNA: TGTGCCAGCAGGACTAATCAGGGGGCGCTGGGCTACACCTTC
J gene: TRBJ1-2
clone size: .
D gene: TRBD1
V gene: TRBV2

CDR3 protein: CASNVNMENIQYF
CDR3 DNA: TGTGCCAGCAATGTCAACATGGAGAACATTCAGTACTTC
J gene: TRBJ2-4
clone size: .
D gene: .
V gene: TRBV6-1

CDR3 protein: CATSSRNTGNQPQHF
CDR3 DNA: TGTGCCACCAGCTCCCGCAATACAGGGAATCAGCCCCAGCATTTT
J gene: TRBJ1-5
clone size: .
D gene: .
V gene: TRBV15

CDR3 protein: CASSLGGGRSGYTF
CDR3 DNA: TGTGCCAGCAGTTTGGGTGGGGGCAGGAGCGGCTACACCTTC
J gene: TRBJ1-2
clone size: few
D gene: .
V gene: TRBV27

CDR3 protein: CASSSTGGYTEAFF
CDR3 DNA: TGTGCCAGCAGCTCGACAGGGGGATACACTGAAGCTTTCTTT
J gene: TRBJ1-1
clone size: .
D gene: TRBD1
V gene: TRBV7-2

CDR3 protein: CASSQDAQNYYEQYF
CDR3 DNA: TGCGCCAGCAGCCAAGACGCCCAGAACTACTACGAGCAGTACTTC
J gene: TRBJ2-7
clone size: .
D gene: .
V gene: TRBV4-3

CDR3 protein: CASKPEAPGQYF
CDR3 DNA: TGTGCCAGCAAACCGGAGGCTCCAGGACAGTACTTC
J gene: TRBJ2-7
clone size: .
D gene: .
V gene: TRBV2

CDR3 protein: CASSQEIQGPYEQYF
CDR3 DNA: TGCGCCAGCAGCCAAGAAATACAGGGGCCGTACGAGCAGTACTTC
J gene: TRBJ2-7
clone size: once
D gene: TRBD1
V gene: TRBV4-3

CDR3 protein: CASSGRGDGNQPQHF
CDR3 DNA: TGTGCCAGCAGTGGTCGGGGAGATGGCAATCAGCCCCAGCATTTT
J gene: TRBJ1-5
clone size: .
D gene: .
V gene: TRBV2

CDR3 protein: CASSQVEAQPQHF
CDR3 DNA: TGTGCCAGCAGCCAAGTCGAGGCCCAGCCCCAGCATTTT
J gene: TRBJ1-5
clone size: .
D gene: .
V gene: TRBV4-2

CDR3 protein: CASSLVGVGSNQPQHF
CDR3 DNA: TGTGCCAGCAGCTTAGTCGGCGTCGGAAGCAATCAGCCCCAGCATTTT
J gene: TRBJ1-5
clone size: .
D gene: .
V gene: TRBV7-8

CDR3 protein: CAWSVWGAGNYGYTF
CDR3 DNA: TGTGCCTGGAGTGTTTGGGGCGCGGGTAACTATGGCTACACCTTC
J gene: TRBJ1-2
clone size: few
D gene: .
V gene: TRBV30

CDR3 protein: CASRPASPEGTDTQYF
CDR3 DNA: TGTGCCAGCAGGCCCGCCTCCCCGGAGGGCACAGATACGCAGTATTTT
J gene: TRBJ2-3
clone size: few
D gene: .
V gene: TRBV14

CDR3 protein: CASSQGARETQYF
CDR3 DNA: TGTGCCAGCAGCCAGGGGGCCCGGGAGACCCAGTACTTC
J gene: TRBJ2-5
clone size: .
D gene: TRBD1
V gene: TRBV7-2

CDR3 protein: CASSVRTTPTDTQYF
CDR3 DNA: TGTGCCAGCAGCGTGCGGACTACTCCCACAGATACGCAGTATTTT
J gene: TRBJ2-3
clone size: .
D gene: .
V gene: TRBV9

CDR3 protein: CASSWDRGSVLETQYF
CDR3 DNA: TGTGCCAGCAGCTGGGACAGGGGGTCGGTCTTGGAGACCCAGTACTTC
J gene: TRBJ2-5
clone size: .
D gene: TRBD1
V gene: TRBV5-6

CDR3 protein: CASSFDSTYRTQYF
CDR3 DNA: TGTGCCAGCAGCTTCGACTCAACCTACCGGACCCAGTACTTC
J gene: TRBJ2-5
clone size: few
D gene: .
V gene: TRBV7-9

CDR3 protein: CASSLGQGAYNEQFF
CDR3 DNA: TGCGCCAGCAGCTTGGGACAGGGGGCCTACAATGAGCAGTTCTTC
J gene: TRBJ2-1
clone size: .
D gene: TRBD1
V gene: TRBV5-1

CDR3 protein: CASSRDRSNQPQHF
CDR3 DNA: TGTGCCAGCAGTCGGGACAGAAGCAATCAGCCCCAGCATTTT
J gene: TRBJ1-5
clone size: .
D gene: TRBD1
V gene: TRBV27

CDR3 protein: CASRGRASGAHEQFF
CDR3 DNA: TGTGCAAGTCGGGGAAGGGCTAGCGGGGCCCATGAGCAGTTCTTC
J gene: TRBJ2-1
clone size: once
D gene: .
V gene: TRBV12-2

CDR3 protein: CAWSVQETGVPGYTF
CDR3 DNA: TGTGCCTGGAGTGTACAAGAGACAGGGGTGCCTGGCTACACCTTC
J gene: TRBJ1-2
clone size: .
D gene: TRBD1
V gene: TRBV30

CDR3 protein: CSVGDRQSTDTQYF
CDR3 DNA: TGCAGCGTTGGGGACAGGCAAAGCACAGATACGCAGTATTTT
J gene: TRBJ2-3
clone size: .
D gene: TRBD1
V gene: TRBV29-1

CDR3 protein: CASSVVGHREETQYF
CDR3 DNA: TGTGCCAGCAGTGTGGTGGGCCACAGGGAAGAGACCCAGTACTTC
J gene: TRBJ2-5
clone size: once
D gene: .
V gene: TRBV9

CDR3 protein: CASSLDGNGEQFF
CDR3 DNA: TGTGCCAGCAGCTTGGATGGGAATGGTGAGCAGTTCTTC
J gene: TRBJ2-1
clone size: .
D gene: .
V gene: TRBV5-4

CDR3 protein: CAWSGWPMNTEAFF
CDR3 DNA: TGTGCCTGGAGTGGGTGGCCAATGAACACTGAAGCTTTCTTT
J gene: TRBJ1-1
clone size: many
D gene: .
V gene: TRBV30

CDR3 protein: CASSYGTGETDTQYF
CDR3 DNA: TGTGCCAGCAGTTACGGGACAGGGGAGACAGATACGCAGTATTTT
J gene: TRBJ2-3
clone size: few
D gene: TRBD1
V gene: TRBV6-5

CDR3 protein: CAWSNTGELFF
CDR3 DNA: TGTGCCTGGTCGAACACCGGGGAGCTGTTTTTT
J gene: TRBJ2-2
clone size: .
D gene: .
V gene: TRBV30

CDR3 protein: CASSPRGTPNQPQHF
CDR3 DNA: TGTGCCAGCTCACCACGTGGGACTCCCAATCAGCCCCAGCATTTT
J gene: TRBJ1-5
clone size: .
D gene: .
V gene: TRBV18

CDR3 protein: CASSPTHLGDEQYF
CDR3 DNA: TGTGCCAGCAGCCCTACCCATCTCGGCGACGAGCAGTACTTC
J gene: TRBJ2-7
clone size: few
D gene: .
V gene: TRBV2

CDR3 protein: CASSQTMEETQYF
CDR3 DNA: TGTGCCAGCTCCCAGACGATGGAGGAGACCCAGTACTTC
J gene: TRBJ2-5
clone size: few
D gene: .
V gene: TRBV18

CDR3 protein: CAKSSGANVLTF
CDR3 DNA: TGTGCCAAATCTTCTGGGGCCAACGTCCTGACTTTC
J gene: TRBJ2-6
clone size: .
D gene: .
V gene: TRBV30

CDR3 protein: CASSQGTSSNYGYTF
CDR3 DNA: TGCGCCAGCAGCCAAGGGACGTCCTCTAACTATGGCTACACCTTC
J gene: TRBJ1-2
clone size: .
D gene: .
V gene: TRBV4-1

CDR3 protein: CASSLGDSPLHF
CDR3 DNA: TGTGCCAGCAGCTTAGGGGATTCACCCCTCCACTTT
J gene: TRBJ1-6
clone size: .
D gene: .
V gene: TRBV7-9

CDR3 protein: CASSSGQNYGYTF
CDR3 DNA: TGTGCCAGCAGCTCGGGACAGAACTATGGCTACACCTTC
J gene: TRBJ1-2
clone size: few
D gene: TRBD1
V gene: TRBV5-6

CDR3 protein: CASSLSSYEQYF
CDR3 DNA: TGTGCCAGCAGCTTAAGCTCCTACGAGCAGTACTTC
J gene: TRBJ2-7
clone size: many
D gene: .
V gene: TRBV7-2

CDR3 protein: CASSPPVRGTTRNEQYF
CDR3 DNA: TGTGCCAGCTCACCCCCCGTGAGGGGCACCACCCGTAACGAGCAGTACTTC
J gene: TRBJ2-7
clone size: .
D gene: .
V gene: TRBV18

CDR3 protein: CASSGVSELREQYF
CDR3 DNA: TGTGCCAGCAGCGGGGTGTCGGAGCTTAGAGAGCAGTACTTC
J gene: TRBJ2-7
clone size: .
D gene: .
V gene: TRBV7-9

CDR3 protein: CASSLVDRKGETQYF
CDR3 DNA: TGCGCCAGCAGCTTGGTGGACAGAAAGGGGGAGACCCAGTACTTC
J gene: TRBJ2-5
clone size: .
D gene: .
V gene: TRBV5-1

CDR3 protein: CASSTGTSGAADTQYF
CDR3 DNA: TGTGCCAGTAGTACCGGGACTAGCGGGGCGGCAGATACGCAGTATTTT
J gene: TRBJ2-3
clone size: few
D gene: TRBD2
V gene: TRBV19

CDR3 protein: CASSSPQGTTGELFF
CDR3 DNA: TGTGCCAGCAGCTCTCCCCAGGGGACCACCGGGGAGCTGTTTTTT
J gene: TRBJ2-2
clone size: .
D gene: .
V gene: TRBV11-2